This T cell receptor beta chain was sequenced during a study of beta chain features in type 1 diabetes. Each of the CD4+ naive, central memory, regulatory and stem cell-like memory populations was sorted via CD45RO/CCR7/CD25/CD127/CD95/CD27. Whole-study findings and limits: Naive, central memory and regulatory TCRB repertoires appeared more similar among patients than healthy donors.

Comments on this clone: Antigen unknown.

Reverse transcription of all isolated RNA meant that expressed TCRB transcripts were sequenced. Some clones are missing from TCRdb's copy, which holds only in-frame ones; the method was immunoSEQ multiplex PCR. The table shows fewer than 900,000 clones, with roughly 16% occurring only once. Trimming cost V 3 bases and J 3 bases; bases outside gene matches: 1. The CDR3 is made up of 14 amino acids. CDR1 is SGHRS and CDR2 is YFSETQ in the germline V gene. This TCR derives from a woman aged 18-35 years in good health. The sample consisted of naive CD4+ T cells from blood. The chain employs TRBV5-1 and TRBJ2-1, with TRBD1 matching 9 bases. Here the CDR3 reads CASSWGQGYNEQFF. The CDR3 DNA reads TGCGCCAGCAGCTGGGGACAGGGCTACAATGAGCAGTTCTTC.